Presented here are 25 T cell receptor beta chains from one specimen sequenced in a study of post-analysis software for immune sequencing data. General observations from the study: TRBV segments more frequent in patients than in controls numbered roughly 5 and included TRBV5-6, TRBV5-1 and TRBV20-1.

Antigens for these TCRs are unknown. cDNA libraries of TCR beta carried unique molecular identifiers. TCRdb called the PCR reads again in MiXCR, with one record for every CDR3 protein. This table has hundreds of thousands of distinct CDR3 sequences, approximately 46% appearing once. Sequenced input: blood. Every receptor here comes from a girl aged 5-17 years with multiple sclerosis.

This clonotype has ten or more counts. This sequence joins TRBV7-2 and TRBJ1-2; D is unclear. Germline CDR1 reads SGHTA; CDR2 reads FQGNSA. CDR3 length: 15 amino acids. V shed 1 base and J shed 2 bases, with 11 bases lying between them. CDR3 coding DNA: TGTGCCAGCAGCTTAGAAATGGAGTCGAACTATGGCTACACCTTC. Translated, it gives CASSLEMESNYGYTF.

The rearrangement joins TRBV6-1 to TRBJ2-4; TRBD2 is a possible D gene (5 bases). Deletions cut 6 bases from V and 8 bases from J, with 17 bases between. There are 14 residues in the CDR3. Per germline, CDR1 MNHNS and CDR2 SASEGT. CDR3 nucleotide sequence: TGTGCCAGCAGGACTCTAGAGGGCACGGACATTCAGTACTTC. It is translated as CASRTLEGTDIQYF.

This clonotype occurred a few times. The CDR3 DNA reads TGTGCCAGCAGTTACTCGAAAGAGGTTGGGGACTTTAACTATGGCTACACCTTC. It encodes CASSYSKEVGDFNYGYTF. The chain couples TRBV6-5 to TRBJ1-2; possible D gene TRBD1, 5 bases. In germline, CDR1 is MNHEY, CDR2 SVGAGI. The CDR3 loop spans 18 amino acids. The V and J ends lost 0 bases and 1 base respectively, with 18 bases between them.

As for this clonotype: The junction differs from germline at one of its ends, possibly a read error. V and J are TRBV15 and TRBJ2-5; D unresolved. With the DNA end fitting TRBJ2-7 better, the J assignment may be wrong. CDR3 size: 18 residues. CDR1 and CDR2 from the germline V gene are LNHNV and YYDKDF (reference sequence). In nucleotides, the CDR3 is TGTGCCACCAGCAGAGATCTTGAGAAGTCCTCCCGCTCCCACGAGCAGTACTTC. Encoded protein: CATSRDLEKSSRSHEQYF.

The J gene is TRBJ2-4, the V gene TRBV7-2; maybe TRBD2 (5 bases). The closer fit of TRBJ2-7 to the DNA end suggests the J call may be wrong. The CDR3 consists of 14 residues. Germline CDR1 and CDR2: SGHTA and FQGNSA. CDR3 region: CASSSRTAGDEQYF. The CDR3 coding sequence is TGTGCCAGCAGCTCCCGGACCGCCGGGGACGAGCAGTACTTC.

This CDR3 reads CASSLAGTGVSQPQHF. CDR3 nucleotide sequence: TGTGCCAGCAGCTTAGCCGGGACAGGGGTTAGCCAGCCCCAGCATTTT. The chain employs TRBV7-8 and TRBJ1-5, with TRBD1 matching 10 bases. The trim removed 0 bases at V and 7 bases at J, leaving 6 bases unmatched. Germline loops: CDR1 SGHVS, CDR2 FQNEAQ. This CDR3 contains 16 residues.

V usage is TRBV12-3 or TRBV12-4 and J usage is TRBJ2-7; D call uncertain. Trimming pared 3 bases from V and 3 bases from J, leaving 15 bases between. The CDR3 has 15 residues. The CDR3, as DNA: TGTGCCAGCAGTTTGGACCCCGGTGATTACTACGAGCAGTACTTC. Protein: CASSLDPGDYYEQYF.

The CDR3 nucleotides read TGTGCCAGCAGTGACCAGACAGGGGGCATCTTAGACTATGGCTACACCTTC. Protein: CASSDQTGGILDYGYTF. The chain joins TRBV25-1 to TRBJ1-2; 10 nucleotides match TRBD1. CDR1 and CDR2 from the germline V gene are MGHDK and SYGVNS. V gave up 3 bases and J gave up 3 bases; unmatched junction bases: 10. The CDR3 contains 17 residues.

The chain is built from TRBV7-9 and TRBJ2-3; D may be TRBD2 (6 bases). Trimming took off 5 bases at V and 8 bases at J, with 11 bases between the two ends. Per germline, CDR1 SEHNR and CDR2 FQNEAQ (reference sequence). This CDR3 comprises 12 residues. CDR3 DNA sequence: TGTGCCAGCAGCCCCCCGCGGGGTACGCAGTATTTT. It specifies CASSPPRGTQYF.

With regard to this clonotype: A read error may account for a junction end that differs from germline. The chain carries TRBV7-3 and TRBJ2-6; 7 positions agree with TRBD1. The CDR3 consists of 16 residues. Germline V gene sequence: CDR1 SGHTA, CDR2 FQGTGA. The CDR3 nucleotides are TGTGCCAGCAGCTTAGAGGGGGCCTCTGAGGCCAACGTCCTGACTTTC. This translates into CASSLEGASEANVLTF.

The CDR3 protein is CASSLAPRSYNEQFF. The CDR3 coding sequence is TGTGCCAGCAGCTTAGCTCCCCGCTCCTACAATGAGCAGTTCTTC. The V gene is TRBV7-9, the J gene TRBJ2-1; D gene unclear. In germline, CDR1 is SEHNR, CDR2 FQNEAQ (reference sequence). Trimming took 0 bases from V and 0 from J, leaving 6 bases between them. The CDR3 contains 15 residues.

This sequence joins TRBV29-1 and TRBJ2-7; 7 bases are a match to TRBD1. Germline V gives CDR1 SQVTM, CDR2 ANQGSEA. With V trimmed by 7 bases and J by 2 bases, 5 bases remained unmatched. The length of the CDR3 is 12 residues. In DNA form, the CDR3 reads TGCAGCGGCCGGGACAGCACCTACGAGCAGTACTTC. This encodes CSGRDSTYEQYF.

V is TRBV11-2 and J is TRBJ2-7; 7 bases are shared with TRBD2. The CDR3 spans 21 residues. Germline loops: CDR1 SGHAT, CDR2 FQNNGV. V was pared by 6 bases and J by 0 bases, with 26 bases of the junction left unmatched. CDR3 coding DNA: TGTGCCAGCAGACTAGGATCGGGGCGGGGACTACCTCCCACTAGCTCCTACGAGCAGTACTTC. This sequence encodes CASRLGSGRGLPPTSSYEQYF.

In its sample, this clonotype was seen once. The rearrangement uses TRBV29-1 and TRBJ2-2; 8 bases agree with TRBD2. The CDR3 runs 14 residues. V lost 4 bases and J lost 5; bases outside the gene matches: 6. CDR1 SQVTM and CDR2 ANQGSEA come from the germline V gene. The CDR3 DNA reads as TGCAGCGTTGCCAGCGGGAGAAGGACCGGGGAGCTGTTTTTT. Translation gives CSVASGRRTGELFF.

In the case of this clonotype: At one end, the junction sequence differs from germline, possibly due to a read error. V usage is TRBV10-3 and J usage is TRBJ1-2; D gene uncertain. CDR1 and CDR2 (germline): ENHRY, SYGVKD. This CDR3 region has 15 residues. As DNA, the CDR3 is TGTGCCCTCAGAAAGGACCGAGTCTACATCTATGGCTACACCTTC. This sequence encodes CALRKDRVYIYGYTF.

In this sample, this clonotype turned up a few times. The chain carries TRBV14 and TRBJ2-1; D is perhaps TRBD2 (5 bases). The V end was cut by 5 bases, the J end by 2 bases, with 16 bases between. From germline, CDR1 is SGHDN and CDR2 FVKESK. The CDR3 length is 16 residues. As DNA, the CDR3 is TGTGCCAGCAGCTCGGAGGCCCTTAATCCCTACAATGAGCAGTTCTTC. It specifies CASSSEALNPYNEQFF.

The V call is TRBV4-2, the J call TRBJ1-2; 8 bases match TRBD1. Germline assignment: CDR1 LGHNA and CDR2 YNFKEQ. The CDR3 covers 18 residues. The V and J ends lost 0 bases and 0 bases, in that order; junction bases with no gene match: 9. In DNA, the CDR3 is TGTGCCAGCAGCCAAGACCCCACAGGGGGTGGAGCTAACTATGGCTACACCTTC. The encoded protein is CASSQDPTGGGANYGYTF.

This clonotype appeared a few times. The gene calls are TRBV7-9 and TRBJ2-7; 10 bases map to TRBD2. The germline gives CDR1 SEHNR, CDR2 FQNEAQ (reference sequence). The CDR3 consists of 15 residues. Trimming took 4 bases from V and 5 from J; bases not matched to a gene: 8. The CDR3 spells CASSYPEREGDEQYF. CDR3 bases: TGTGCCAGCAGCTACCCGGAGCGGGAGGGAGACGAGCAGTACTTC.

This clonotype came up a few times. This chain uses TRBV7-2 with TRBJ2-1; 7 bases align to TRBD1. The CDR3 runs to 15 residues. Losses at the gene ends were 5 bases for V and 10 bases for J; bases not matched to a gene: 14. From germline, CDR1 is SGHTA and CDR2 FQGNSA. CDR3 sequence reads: CASSPQIDREKEQFF. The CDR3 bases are TGTGCCAGCAGCCCCCAGATTGACAGGGAGAAAGAGCAGTTCTTC.

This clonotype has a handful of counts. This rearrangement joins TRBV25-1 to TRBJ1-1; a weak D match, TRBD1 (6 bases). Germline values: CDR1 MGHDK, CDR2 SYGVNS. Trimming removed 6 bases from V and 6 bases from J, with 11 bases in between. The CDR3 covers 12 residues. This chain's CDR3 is CASRRDTAEAFF. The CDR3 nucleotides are TGTGCCAGCAGGCGGGACACCGCTGAAGCTTTCTTT. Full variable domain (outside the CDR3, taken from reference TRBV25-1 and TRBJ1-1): EADIYQTPRYLVIGTGKKITLECSQTMGHDKMYWYQQDPGMELHLIHYSYGVNSTEKGDLSSESTVSRIRTEHFPLTLESARPSHTSQYLCASRRDTAEAFFGQGTRLTVV.

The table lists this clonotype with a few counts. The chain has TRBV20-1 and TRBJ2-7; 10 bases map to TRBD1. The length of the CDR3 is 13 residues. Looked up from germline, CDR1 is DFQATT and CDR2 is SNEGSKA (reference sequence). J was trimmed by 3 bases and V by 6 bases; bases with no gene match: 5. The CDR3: CSAPGQGIYEQYF. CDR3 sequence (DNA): TGCAGTGCCCCGGGACAGGGGATCTACGAGCAGTACTTC.

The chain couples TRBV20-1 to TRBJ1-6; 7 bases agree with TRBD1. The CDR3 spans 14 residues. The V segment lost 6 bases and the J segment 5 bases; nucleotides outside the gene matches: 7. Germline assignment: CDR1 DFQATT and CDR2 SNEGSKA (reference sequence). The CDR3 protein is CSAPPGTDNSPLHF. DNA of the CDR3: TGCAGTGCCCCGCCCGGGACAGATAATTCACCCCTCCACTTT.

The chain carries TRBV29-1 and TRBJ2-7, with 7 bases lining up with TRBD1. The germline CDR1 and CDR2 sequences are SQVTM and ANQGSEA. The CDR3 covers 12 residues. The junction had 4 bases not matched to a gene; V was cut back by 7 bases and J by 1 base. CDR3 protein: CSALQGSYEQYF. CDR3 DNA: TGCAGCGCCTTACAGGGGTCCTACGAGCAGTACTTC.

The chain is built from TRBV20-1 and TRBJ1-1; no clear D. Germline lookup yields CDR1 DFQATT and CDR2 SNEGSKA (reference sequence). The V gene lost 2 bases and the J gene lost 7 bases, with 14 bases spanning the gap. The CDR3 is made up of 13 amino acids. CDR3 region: CSARREGIGEAFF. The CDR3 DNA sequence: TGCAGTGCTAGACGAGAGGGAATCGGTGAAGCTTTCTTT.

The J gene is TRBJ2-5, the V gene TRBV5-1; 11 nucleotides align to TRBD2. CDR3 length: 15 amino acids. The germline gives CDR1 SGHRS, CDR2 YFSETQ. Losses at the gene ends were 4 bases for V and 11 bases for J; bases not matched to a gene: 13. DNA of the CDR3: TGCGCCAGCAGCAAGGGGACTAGCGGAGCTTACATGCAGTACTTC. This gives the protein CASSKGTSGAYMQYF.